This TCR beta chain came from a study of metastatic and nonmetastatic thyroid tumors. Study-level information: Repertoire comparison spanned blood and tumor or nodule tissue of malignant and benign thyroid patients.

Original data processing: A distant-metastasis classifier for papillary thyroid cancer was built using CDR3 differences across clinicopathological groups. TCRdb re-analyzed the PCR reads through MiXCR. The V and J calls and clone size are TCRdb's, not the authors'. The sample yields around 15,000 clones, roughly 34% seen once. The CDR3 loop spans 16 amino acids. Germline values: CDR1 SGHAT, CDR2 FQNNGV. As regards this clone: Its target is unknown. One end of the junction does not line up with germline, which may come from a read error.

Broader study findings: Reports indicated that malignant thyroid tumors showed significantly higher TCR beta diversity than benign nodules did, in blood and tumor.

No treatment had been given to any patient before thyroid surgery. The V call is TRBV11-2, the J call TRBJ2-1, with a tentative D call TRBD2 (5 bases). The sequence derives from a male donor with papillary thyroid cancer or a benign thyroid nodule (not recorded which). Some clones in this sample may be carry-over from other donors' samples. Input material: tumor tissue. This CDR3 is CASISSRAEGMDEHFF. Written as DNA, the CDR3 is TGTGCCAGCATCTCCTCCCGAGCGGAAGGGATGGATGAGCATTTCTTC. Full variable domain (outside the CDR3, taken from reference TRBV11-2 and TRBJ2-1): EAGVAQSPRYKIIEKRQSVAFWCNPISGHATLYWYQQILGQGPKLLIQFQNNGVVDDSQLPKDRFSAERLKGVDSTLKIQPAKLEDSAVYLCASISSRAEGMDEHFFGPGTRLTVL.